A selection of T cell receptor beta chains follows, all from one sample in a study of technical replicates of blood from several donors. Assay used: immunoSEQ multiplex PCR; TCRdb lists only in-frame clones, some missing. The table has around 80,000 clones, 93% seen once; the top ten hold 0.2% to 0.25%. Source material: T cells isolated from PBMCs. These receptors were obtained from a human donor in good health. Each CDR3 is given with its conserved first and last residue. The D gene is left open where the match is weak. Rows may omit the clone size; those that give it use once, few, many or a size class.

size | J | D | V | CDR3 | DNA
once | TRBJ1-4 | TRBD1 | TRBV7-9 | CASSTRTGGEKLFF | TGTGCCAGCAGCACCAGGACAGGGGGTGAAAAACTGTTTTTT
- | TRBJ2-7 | - | TRBV7-9 | CASSKLGAHYEQYF | TGTGCCAGCAGCAAACTGGGAGCACACTACGAGCAGTACTTC
- | TRBJ2-1 | - | TRBV14 | CASSQGGGTLYNEQFF | TGTGCCAGCAGCCAGGGGGGAGGGACACTCTACAATGAGCAGTTCTTC
- | TRBJ1-4 | TRBD1 | TRBV6-5 | CASSYRGQGINEKLFF | TGTGCCAGCAGTTACCGGGGACAGGGGATTAATGAAAAACTGTTTTTT
once | TRBJ2-4 | - | TRBV30 | CAWEDPGQAKNIQYF | TGTGCCTGGGAAGATCCGGGACAAGCCAAAAACATTCAGTACTTC
- | TRBJ1-1 | TRBD1 | TRBV11-3 | CASTYRGGEAFF | TGTGCCAGCACCTACAGGGGGGGTGAAGCTTTCTTT
- | TRBJ2-5 | TRBD1 | TRBV13 | CASSPTRDSQETQYF | TGTGCCAGCAGCCCGACACGGGACAGCCAAGAGACCCAGTACTTC
- | TRBJ1-4 | - | TRBV7-9 | CASSFPGGKLFF | TGTGCCAGCAGCTTCCCGGGAGGAAAACTGTTTTTT
- | TRBJ1-1 | - | TRBV6-1 | CASSATGNAEAFF | TGTGCCAGCAGTGCCACAGGGAACGCTGAAGCTTTCTTT
- | TRBJ2-1 | - | TRBV5-4 | CASSLVSFRTASSYNEQFF | TGTGCCAGCAGCTTGGTATCTTTTCGGACAGCCTCCTCCTACAATGAGCAGTTCTTC
- | TRBJ2-2 | TRBD1 | TRBV19 | CASSIIQGAGTGELFF | TGTGCCAGTAGTATTATACAGGGGGCGGGCACCGGGGAGCTGTTTTTT
- | TRBJ2-7 | - | TRBV11-2 | CASSLGLAYEQYF | TGTGCCAGCAGCTTAGGACTAGCCTACGAGCAGTACTTC
- | TRBJ2-5 | - | TRBV27 | CASRGDSETQYF | TGTGCCAGCAGGGGGGACTCTGAGACCCAGTACTTC
few | TRBJ2-2 | - | TRBV19 | CASSIGQNTGELFF | TGTGCCAGTAGTATTGGGCAGAACACCGGGGAGCTGTTTTTT
- | TRBJ1-1 | TRBD1 | TRBV7-9 | CASSPWTGAANTEAFF | TGTGCCAGCAGCCCATGGACAGGGGCAGCGAACACTGAAGCTTTCTTT
- | TRBJ2-3 | TRBD2 | TRBV11-3 | CASFGRGDRVDTQYF | TGTGCCAGCTTCGGGCGGGGGGATCGGGTGGATACGCAGTATTTT
- | TRBJ2-5 | TRBD2 | TRBV5-8 | CASSFGLAGGETQYF | TGTGCCAGCAGCTTTGGTCTAGCGGGGGGGGAGACCCAGTACTTC
- | TRBJ1-2 | TRBD1 | TRBV25-1 | CASSSTGWGGYTF | TGTGCCAGCAGTTCGACAGGGTGGGGTGGCTACACCTTC
- | TRBJ1-5 | - | TRBV19 | CASSIDIGGAQHF | TGTGCCAGTAGTATAGATATTGGGGGGGCCCAGCATTTT
- | TRBJ2-1 | - | TRBV7-9 | CASSLEVADNEQFF | TGTGCCAGCAGCTTAGAGGTGGCGGACAATGAGCAGTTCTTC
- | TRBJ2-2 | TRBD1 | TRBV11-2 | CASSPLDRGRGELFF | TGTGCCAGCAGCCCCCTAGACAGGGGCCGGGGGGAGCTGTTTTTT
- | TRBJ2-1 | - | TRBV10-3 | CAISEGQPKGPLF | TGTGCCATCAGTGAGGGACAGCCAAAGGGTCCACTCTTC
- | TRBJ2-7 | - | TRBV5-1 | CASSLGLGAPEQYF | TGCGCCAGCAGCTTGGGCCTGGGGGCGCCCGAGCAGTACTTC
- | TRBJ2-3 | TRBD2 | TRBV11-2 | CASSLRLSSGGFTDTQYF | TGTGCCAGCAGCTTAAGGTTGTCTAGCGGGGGGTTCACAGATACGCAGTATTTT
- | TRBJ2-7 | - | TRBV6-1 | CASSEEGLPSYEQYF | TGTGCCAGCAGTGAAGAGGGACTTCCCTCCTACGAGCAGTACTTC
- | TRBJ2-2 | - | TRBV10-1 | CASSAGGAPNTGELFF | TGCGCCAGCAGCGCCGGAGGGGCACCGAACACCGGGGAGCTGTTTTTT
- | TRBJ2-4 | - | TRBV27 | CASSWAPGSIQYF | TGTGCCAGCAGTTGGGCCCCGGGGAGCATTCAGTACTTC
- | TRBJ2-1 | - | TRBV5-4 | CASSSEGAGEQFF | TGTGCCAGCAGCTCGGAGGGGGCGGGTGAGCAGTTCTTC
- | TRBJ2-5 | - | TRBV21-1 | CARTGPTETQYF | TGTGCCAGGACAGGACCTACGGAGACCCAGTACTTC
- | TRBJ2-1 | TRBD2 | TRBV9 | CASSVGLAGSPYNEQFF | TGTGCCAGCAGCGTAGGACTAGCGGGGAGCCCTTACAATGAGCAGTTCTTC
few | TRBJ1-1 | - | TRBV2 | CASSGGNTEAFF | TGTGCCAGCAGTGGAGGGAACACTGAAGCTTTCTTT
- | TRBJ1-5 | TRBD1 | TRBV7-9 | CASSRQGDWEPQHF | TGTGCCAGCAGCCGACAGGGAGATTGGGAGCCCCAGCATTTT
- | TRBJ2-7 | TRBD2 | TRBV7-9 | CASSSSGTSGRGTYEQYF | TGTGCCAGCAGCTCCTCCGGGACTAGCGGGAGGGGTACCTACGAGCAGTACTTC
- | TRBJ2-1 | - | TRBV4-1 | CASSQASSYNEQFF | TGCGCCAGCAGCCAAGCTTCCTCCTACAATGAGCAGTTCTTC
- | TRBJ2-7 | TRBD2 | TRBV6-5 | CASSYISGSSYEQYF | TGTGCCAGCAGTTATATTAGCGGGAGCTCCTACGAGCAGTACTTC
- | TRBJ2-1 | - | TRBV5-4 | CASSHAGSPDYNEQFF | TGTGCCAGCAGTCACGCGGGCTCGCCCGATTACAATGAGCAGTTCTTC
- | TRBJ1-4 | - | TRBV10-3 | CAISETDRQPNEKLFF | TGTGCCATCAGTGAGACTGACAGGCAACCTAATGAAAAACTGTTTTTT
- | TRBJ2-7 | - | TRBV7-8 | CASSLAGPPEQYF | TGTGCCAGCAGCTTAGCGGGGCCTCCCGAGCAGTACTTC
- | TRBJ1-2 | - | TRBV28 | CASRGGSGYTF | TGTGCCAGCAGGGGAGGATCCGGCTACACCTTC
- | TRBJ2-7 | - | TRBV13 | CASSLRDTSYEQYF | TGTGCCAGCAGCCTTCGGGACACCTCCTACGAGCAGTACTTC
- | TRBJ2-1 | - | TRBV10-2 | CASSGREAYNEQFF | TGCGCCAGCAGTGGCAGGGAAGCCTACAATGAGCAGTTCTTC
- | TRBJ1-5 | TRBD1 | TRBV5-4 | CASSSQPGTGRNQPQHF | TGTGCCAGCAGCTCCCAGCCGGGGACAGGGAGAAATCAGCCCCAGCATTTT
- | TRBJ1-6 | TRBD1 | TRBV5-1 | CASSLGGQANSPLHF | TGCGCCAGCAGCTTGGGGGGACAGGCTAATTCACCCCTCCACTTT
- | TRBJ1-2 | - | TRBV29-1 | CSVARVGGAYYGYTF | TGCAGCGTGGCAAGGGTGGGGGGGGCCTACTATGGCTACACCTTC
- | TRBJ2-3 | TRBD1 | TRBV11-2 | CASSFGTGLTDTQYF | TGTGCCAGCAGCTTCGGGACAGGGTTGACAGATACGCAGTATTTT